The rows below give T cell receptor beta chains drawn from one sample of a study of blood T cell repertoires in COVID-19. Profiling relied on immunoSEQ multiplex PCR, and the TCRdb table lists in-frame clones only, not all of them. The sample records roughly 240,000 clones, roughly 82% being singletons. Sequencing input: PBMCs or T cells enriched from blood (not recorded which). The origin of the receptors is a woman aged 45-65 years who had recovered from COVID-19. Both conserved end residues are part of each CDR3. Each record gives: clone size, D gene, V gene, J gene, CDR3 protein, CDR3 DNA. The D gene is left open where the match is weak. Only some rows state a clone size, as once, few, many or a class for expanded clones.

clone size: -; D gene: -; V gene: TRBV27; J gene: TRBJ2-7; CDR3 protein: CASSLTRNSYEQYF; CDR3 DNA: TGTGCCAGCAGTTTAACCAGGAACTCCTACGAGCAGTACTTC
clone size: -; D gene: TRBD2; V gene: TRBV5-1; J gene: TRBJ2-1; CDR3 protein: CASSLAGTSGGINEQFF; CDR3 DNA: TGCGCCAGCAGCTTGGCCGGTACAAGCGGGGGGATCAATGAGCAGTTCTTC
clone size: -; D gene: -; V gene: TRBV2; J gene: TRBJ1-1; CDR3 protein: CASRYDNLNTEAFF; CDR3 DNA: TGTGCCAGCAGATACGACAACTTAAACACTGAAGCTTTCTTT
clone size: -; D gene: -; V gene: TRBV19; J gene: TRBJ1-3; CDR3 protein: CASSIGDRDSGNTIYF; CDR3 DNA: TGTGCCAGTAGTATAGGAGACCGGGACTCTGGAAACACCATATATTTT
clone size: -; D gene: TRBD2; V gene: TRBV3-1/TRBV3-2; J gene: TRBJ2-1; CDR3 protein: CASTPKGIAGPQQRGEQFF; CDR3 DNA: TGTGCCAGCACCCCTAAGGGAATAGCGGGACCTCAACAGAGGGGTGAGCAGTTCTTC
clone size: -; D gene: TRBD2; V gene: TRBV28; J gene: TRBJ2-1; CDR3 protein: CASSSRLAGNNEQFF; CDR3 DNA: TGTGCCAGCAGTTCCCGACTAGCGGGGAACAATGAGCAGTTCTTC
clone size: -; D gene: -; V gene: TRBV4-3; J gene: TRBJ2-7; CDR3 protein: CASSQDTTSPYEQYF; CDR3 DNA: TGCGCCAGCAGCCAAGATACAACTAGCCCTTACGAGCAGTACTTC
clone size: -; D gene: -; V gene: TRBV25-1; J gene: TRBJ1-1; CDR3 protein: CASSEYAGKNTEAFF; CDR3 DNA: TGTGCCAGCAGTGAATACGCAGGGAAGAACACTGAAGCTTTCTTT
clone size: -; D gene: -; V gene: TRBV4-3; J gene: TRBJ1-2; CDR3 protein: CASSQEYQTYGYTF; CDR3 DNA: TGCGCCAGCAGCCAAGAGTACCAAACATATGGCTACACCTTC
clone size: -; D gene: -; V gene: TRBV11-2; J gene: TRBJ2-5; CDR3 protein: CASSLGGRAYGETQYF; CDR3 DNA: TGTGCCAGCAGCTTGGGTGGGCGGGCCTACGGGGAGACCCAGTACTTC
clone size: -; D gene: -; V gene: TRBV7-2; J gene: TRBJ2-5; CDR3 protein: CASSLGRSKETQYF; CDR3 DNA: TGTGCCAGCAGCTTAGGCAGGTCGAAGGAGACCCAGTACTTC
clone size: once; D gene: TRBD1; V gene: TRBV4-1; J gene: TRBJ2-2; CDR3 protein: CASSQDRGTGVTGELFF; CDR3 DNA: TGCGCCAGCAGCCAGGATAGGGGGACAGGGGTTACCGGGGAGCTGTTTTTT
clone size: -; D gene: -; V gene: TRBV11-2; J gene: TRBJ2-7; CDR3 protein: CASSSSVRFQDF; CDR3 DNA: TGTGCCAGCAGCTCCTCAGTCCGATTCCAGGACTTC
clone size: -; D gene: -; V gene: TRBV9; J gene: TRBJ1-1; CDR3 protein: CASSQAMNTEAFF; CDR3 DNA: TGTGCCAGCAGCCAGGCGATGAACACTGAAGCTTTCTTT
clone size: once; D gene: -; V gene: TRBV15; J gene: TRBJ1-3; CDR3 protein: CATSRDGPQGKGVLDGNTIYF; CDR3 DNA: TGTGCCACCAGCAGAGATGGGCCCCAGGGGAAGGGGGTTCTAGATGGAAACACCATATATTTT
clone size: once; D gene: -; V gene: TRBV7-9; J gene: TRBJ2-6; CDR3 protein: CASSLDGAMGANVLTF; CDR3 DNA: TGTGCCAGCAGCTTAGATGGGGCTATGGGGGCCAACGTCCTGACTTTC
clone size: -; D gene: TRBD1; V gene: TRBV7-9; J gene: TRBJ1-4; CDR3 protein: CASSFRRGLPANEKLFF; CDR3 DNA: TGTGCCAGCAGCTTTCGGAGGGGGCTCCCAGCTAATGAAAAACTGTTTTTT
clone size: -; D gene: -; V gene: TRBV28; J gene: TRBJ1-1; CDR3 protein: CASSPPGTPNTEAFF; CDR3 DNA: TGTGCCAGCAGTCCACCGGGGACACCGAACACTGAAGCTTTCTTT
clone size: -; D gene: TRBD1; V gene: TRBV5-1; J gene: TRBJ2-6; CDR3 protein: CASSLGDRSPSGANVLTF; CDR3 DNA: TGCGCCAGCAGCTTGGGGGACAGGAGTCCCTCTGGGGCCAACGTCCTGACTTTC
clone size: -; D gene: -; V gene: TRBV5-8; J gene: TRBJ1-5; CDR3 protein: CASSLGQGRINQPQHF; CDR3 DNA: TGTGCCAGCAGCTTGGGGCAGGGGCGAATCAATCAGCCCCAGCATTTT
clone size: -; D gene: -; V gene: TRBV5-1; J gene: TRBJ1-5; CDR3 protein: CASSPGENQPQHF; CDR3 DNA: TGCGCCAGCAGCCCGGGGGAGAATCAGCCCCAGCATTTT
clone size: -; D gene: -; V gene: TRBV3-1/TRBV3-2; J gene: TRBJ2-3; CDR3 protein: CASSQDLGSGTDTQYF; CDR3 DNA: TGTGCCAGCAGCCAAGATCTAGGATCGGGTACAGATACGCAGTATTTT
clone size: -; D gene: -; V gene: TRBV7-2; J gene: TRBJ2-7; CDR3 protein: CASSLGSPYEQYF; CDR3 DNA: TGTGCCAGCAGCTTAGGTAGCCCCTACGAGCAGTACTTC
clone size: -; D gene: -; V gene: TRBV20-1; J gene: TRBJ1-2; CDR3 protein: CSAPDYGYTF; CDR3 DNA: TGCAGTGCCCCAGACTATGGCTACACCTTC
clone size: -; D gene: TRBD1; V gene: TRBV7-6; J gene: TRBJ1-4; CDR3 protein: CASSLVGGQYEKLFF; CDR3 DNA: TGTGCCAGCAGCTTAGTAGGGGGACAGTATGAAAAACTGTTTTTT
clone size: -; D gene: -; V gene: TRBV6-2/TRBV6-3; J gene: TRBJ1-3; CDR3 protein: CASSPTISGNTIYF; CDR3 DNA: TGTGCCAGCAGTCCGACAATCTCTGGAAACACCATATATTTT
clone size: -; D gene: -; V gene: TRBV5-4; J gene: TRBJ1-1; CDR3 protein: CASSLPGLNTEAFF; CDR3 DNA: TGTGCCAGCAGCCTCCCGGGTCTGAACACTGAAGCTTTCTTT
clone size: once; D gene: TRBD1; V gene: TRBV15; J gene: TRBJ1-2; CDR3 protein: CATSSGTGSGNGYTF; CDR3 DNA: TGTGCCACCAGCAGCGGGACAGGAAGTGGAAATGGCTACACCTTC
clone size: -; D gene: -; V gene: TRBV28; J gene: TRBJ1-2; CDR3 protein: CASSSTGGYTF; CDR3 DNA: TGTGCCAGCAGCTCAACGGGTGGCTACACCTTC
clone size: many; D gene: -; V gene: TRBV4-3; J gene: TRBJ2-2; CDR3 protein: CASSHGQIVTGELFF; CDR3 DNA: TGCGCCAGCAGCCACGGACAGATAGTGACCGGGGAGCTGTTTTTT
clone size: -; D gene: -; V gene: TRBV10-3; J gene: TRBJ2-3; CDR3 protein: CAISGLSSATDTQYF; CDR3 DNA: TGTGCCATCAGTGGACTTTCTAGTGCTACAGATACGCAGTATTTT
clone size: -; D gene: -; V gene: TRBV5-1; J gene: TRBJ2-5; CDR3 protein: CASSLGSVPKETQYF; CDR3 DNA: TGCGCCAGCAGCTTGGGTAGCGTTCCTAAAGAGACCCAGTACTTC
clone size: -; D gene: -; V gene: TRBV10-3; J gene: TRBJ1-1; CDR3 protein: CAISAGRTEAFF; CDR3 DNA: TGTGCCATCAGTGCCGGGAGGACTGAAGCTTTCTTT
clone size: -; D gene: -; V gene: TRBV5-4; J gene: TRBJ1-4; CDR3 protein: CASSWTPNEGELFF; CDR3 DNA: TGTGCCAGCAGCTGGACGCCTAATGAAGGGGAACTGTTTTTT
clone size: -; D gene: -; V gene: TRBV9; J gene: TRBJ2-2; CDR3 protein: CASSGLGDPKRTGELFF; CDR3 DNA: TGTGCCAGCAGCGGACTCGGAGATCCTAAGAGGACCGGGGAGCTGTTTTTT
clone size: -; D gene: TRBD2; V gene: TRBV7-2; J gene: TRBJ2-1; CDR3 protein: CASSLEASGSSYNEQFF; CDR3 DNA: TGTGCCAGCAGCTTAGAGGCTAGCGGGAGCTCCTACAATGAGCAGTTCTTC
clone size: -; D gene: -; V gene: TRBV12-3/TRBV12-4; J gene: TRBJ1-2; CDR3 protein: CASSFQGPSGYTF; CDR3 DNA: TGTGCCAGCAGTTTCCAGGGGCCGAGTGGCTACACCTTC
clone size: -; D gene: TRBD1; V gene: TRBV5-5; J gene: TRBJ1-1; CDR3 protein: CASSSGQGSVPTEAFF; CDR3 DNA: TGTGCCAGCAGCTCGGGACAGGGAAGTGTGCCCACTGAAGCTTTCTTT
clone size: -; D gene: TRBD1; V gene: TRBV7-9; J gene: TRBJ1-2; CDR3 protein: CASRSSAGGSYGYTF; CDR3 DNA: TGTGCCAGCAGATCCTCGGCAGGGGGTTCCTATGGCTACACCTTC
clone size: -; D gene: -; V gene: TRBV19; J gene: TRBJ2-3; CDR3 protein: CASTNRGTDTQYF; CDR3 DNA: TGTGCCAGTACAAACAGGGGCACAGATACGCAGTATTTT
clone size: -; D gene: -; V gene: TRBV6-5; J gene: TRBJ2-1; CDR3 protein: CASSRGRYNEQFF; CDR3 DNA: TGTGCCAGCAGCAGGGGCCGATACAATGAGCAGTTCTTC